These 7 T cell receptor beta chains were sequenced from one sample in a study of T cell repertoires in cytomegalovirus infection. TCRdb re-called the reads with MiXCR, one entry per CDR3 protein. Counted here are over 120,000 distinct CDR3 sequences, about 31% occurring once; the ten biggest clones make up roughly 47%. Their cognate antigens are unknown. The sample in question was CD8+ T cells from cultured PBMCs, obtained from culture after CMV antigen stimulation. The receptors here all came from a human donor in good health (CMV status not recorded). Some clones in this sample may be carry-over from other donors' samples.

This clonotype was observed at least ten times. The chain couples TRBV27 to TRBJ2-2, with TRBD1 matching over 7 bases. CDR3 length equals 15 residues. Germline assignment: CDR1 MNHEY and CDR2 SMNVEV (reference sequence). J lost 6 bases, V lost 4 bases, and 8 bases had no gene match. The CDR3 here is CASSSHDRAAGELFF. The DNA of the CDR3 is TGTGCCAGCAGTTCCCACGACAGGGCGGCCGGGGAGCTGTTTTTT.

As DNA, the CDR3 is TGTGCCAGTAGTGAACTGGGGCAGGGTACCTACAATGAGCAGTTCTTC. Translating it yields CASSELGQGTYNEQFF. The J gene is TRBJ2-1, the V gene TRBV19, with D perhaps TRBD1 (5 bases). V was trimmed by 5 bases and J by 2 bases, leaving 16 bases between them. Per germline, CDR1 LNHDA and CDR2 SQIVND (reference sequence). CDR3 size: 16 residues.

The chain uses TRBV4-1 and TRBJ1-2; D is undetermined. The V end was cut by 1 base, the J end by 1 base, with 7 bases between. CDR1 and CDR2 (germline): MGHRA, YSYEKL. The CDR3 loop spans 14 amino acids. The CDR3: CASSQGQFNYGYTF. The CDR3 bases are TGCGCCAGCAGCCAAGGGCAATTTAACTATGGCTACACCTTC.

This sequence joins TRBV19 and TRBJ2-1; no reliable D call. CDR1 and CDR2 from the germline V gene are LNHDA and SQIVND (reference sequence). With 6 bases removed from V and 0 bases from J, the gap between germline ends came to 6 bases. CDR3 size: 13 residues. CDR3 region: CASSRYSYNEQFF. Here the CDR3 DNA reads TGTGCCAGTAGCCGGTACTCCTACAATGAGCAGTTCTTC.

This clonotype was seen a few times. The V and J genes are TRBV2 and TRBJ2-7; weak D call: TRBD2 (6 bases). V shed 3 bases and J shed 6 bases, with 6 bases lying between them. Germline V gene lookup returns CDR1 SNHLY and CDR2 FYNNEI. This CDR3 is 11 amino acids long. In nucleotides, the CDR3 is TGTGCCAGCAGTGACGGGGGCGAGCAGTACTTC. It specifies CASSDGGEQYF.

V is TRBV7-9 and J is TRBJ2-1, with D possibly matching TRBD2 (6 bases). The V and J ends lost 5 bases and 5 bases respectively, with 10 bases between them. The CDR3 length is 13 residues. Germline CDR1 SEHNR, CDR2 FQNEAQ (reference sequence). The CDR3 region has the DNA TGTGCCAGCAGCCCCGGGAGTCACAATGAGCAGTTCTTC. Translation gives CASSPGSHNEQFF.

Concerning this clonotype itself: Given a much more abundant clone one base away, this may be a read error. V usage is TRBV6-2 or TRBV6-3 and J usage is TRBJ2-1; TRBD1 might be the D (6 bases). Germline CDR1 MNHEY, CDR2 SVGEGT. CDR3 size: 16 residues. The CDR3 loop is CASSSRTETAYNEQLF. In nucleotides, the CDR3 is TGTGCCAGCAGTTCTCGGACAGAGACTGCCTACAATGAGCAGCTCTTC.